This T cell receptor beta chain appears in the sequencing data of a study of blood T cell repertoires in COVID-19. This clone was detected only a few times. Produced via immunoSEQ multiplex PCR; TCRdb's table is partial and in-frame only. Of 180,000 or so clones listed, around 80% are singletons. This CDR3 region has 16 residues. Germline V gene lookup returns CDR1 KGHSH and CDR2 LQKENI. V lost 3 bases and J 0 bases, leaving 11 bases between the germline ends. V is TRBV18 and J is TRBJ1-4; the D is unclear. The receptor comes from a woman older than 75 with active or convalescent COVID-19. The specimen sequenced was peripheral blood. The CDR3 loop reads CASSPRYSTTNEKLFF. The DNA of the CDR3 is TGTGCCAGCTCACCGCGTTACAGCACAACTAATGAAAAACTGTTTTTT.